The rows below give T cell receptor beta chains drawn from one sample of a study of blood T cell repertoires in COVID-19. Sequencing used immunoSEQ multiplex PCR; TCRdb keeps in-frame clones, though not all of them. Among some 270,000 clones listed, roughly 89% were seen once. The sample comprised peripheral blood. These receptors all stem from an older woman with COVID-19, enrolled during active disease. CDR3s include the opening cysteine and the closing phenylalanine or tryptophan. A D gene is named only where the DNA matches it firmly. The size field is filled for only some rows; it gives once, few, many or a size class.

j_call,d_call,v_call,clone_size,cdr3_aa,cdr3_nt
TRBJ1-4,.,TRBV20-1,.,CSASFRGVIVTNEKLFF,TGCAGTGCTAGTTTCAGGGGAGTGATTGTAACTAATGAAAAACTGTTTTTT
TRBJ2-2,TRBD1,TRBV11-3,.,CASSPLTGDTGELFF,TGTGCCAGCAGCCCACTGACAGGGGACACCGGGGAGCTGTTTTTT
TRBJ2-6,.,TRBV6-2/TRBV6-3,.,CASSYPLSGANVLTF,TGTGCCAGCAGTTACCCCCTCTCTGGGGCCAACGTCCTGACTTTC
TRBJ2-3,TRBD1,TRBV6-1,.,CASRERQGASTDTQYF,TGTGCCAGCAGAGAAAGACAGGGGGCTAGCACAGATACGCAGTATTTT
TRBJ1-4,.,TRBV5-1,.,CASSGGPTNEKLFF,TGCGCCAGCAGCGGAGGCCCAACTAATGAAAAACTGTTTTTT
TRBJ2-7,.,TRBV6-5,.,CASSRGRGEQYF,TGTGCCAGCAGTCGCGGACGGGGCGAGCAGTACTTC
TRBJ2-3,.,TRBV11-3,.,CASSFGTDTQYF,TGTGCCAGCAGCTTCGGCACAGATACGCAGTATTTT
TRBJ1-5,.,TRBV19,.,CASSMVGGVSGQPQHF,TGTGCCAGTAGTATGGTGGGGGGGGTATCGGGTCAGCCCCAGCATTTT
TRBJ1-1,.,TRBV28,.,CASSLPQYRRLAFF,TGTGCCAGCAGTCTACCCCAATACAGGCGCCTGGCTTTCTTT
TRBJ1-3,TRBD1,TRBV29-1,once,CSALGQGHGNTIYF,TGCAGCGCCTTAGGACAGGGCCATGGAAACACCATATATTTT
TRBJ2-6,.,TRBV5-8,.,CASSFDWPSGANVLTF,TGTGCCAGCAGCTTTGACTGGCCCTCTGGGGCCAACGTCCTGACTTTC
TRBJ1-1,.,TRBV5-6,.,CASSLVAGGGTEAFF,TGTGCCAGCAGCTTGGTTGCGGGAGGCGGCACTGAAGCTTTCTTT
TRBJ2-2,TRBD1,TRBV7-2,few,CASRPPGTGGTGELFF,TGTGCCAGCAGGCCCCCCGGGACAGGGGGCACCGGGGAGCTGTTTTTT
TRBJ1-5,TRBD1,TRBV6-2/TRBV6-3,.,CASSPNPGQGYQPQHF,TGTGCCAGCAGCCCTAACCCAGGACAGGGTTATCAGCCCCAGCATTTT
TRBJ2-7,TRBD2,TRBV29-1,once,CSVAGLAGGVYEQYF,TGCAGCGTAGCCGGGCTAGCGGGGGGAGTGTACGAGCAGTACTTC
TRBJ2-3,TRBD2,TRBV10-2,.,CASSGAGGHQDTQYF,TGCGCCAGCAGTGGAGCGGGGGGGCATCAAGATACGCAGTATTTT
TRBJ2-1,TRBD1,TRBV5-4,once,CASSFGTVSYNEQFF,TGTGCCAGCAGCTTTGGGACAGTCTCCTACAATGAGCAGTTCTTC
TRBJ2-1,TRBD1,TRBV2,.,CASTGGSSYNEQFF,TGTGCCAGTACAGGGGGGAGCTCCTACAATGAGCAGTTCTTC
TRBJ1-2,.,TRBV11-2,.,CASSLEIDAFGYTF,TGTGCCAGCAGCTTAGAAATAGATGCATTTGGCTACACCTTC
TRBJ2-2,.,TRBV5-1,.,CASSVDRNTGELFF,TGCGCCAGCAGCGTCGACAGGAACACCGGGGAGCTGTTTTTT
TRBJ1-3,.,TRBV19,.,CASSIVQGVNTIYF,TGTGCCAGTAGTATTGTACAGGGAGTAAACACCATATATTTT
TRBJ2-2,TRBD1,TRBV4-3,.,CASSRTGGNTGELFF,TGCGCCAGCAGCCGAACAGGGGGAAACACCGGGGAGCTGTTTTTT
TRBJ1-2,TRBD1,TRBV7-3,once,CASSLSSTGGYGYTF,TGTGCCAGCAGCTTAAGCAGCACAGGGGGATATGGCTACACCTTC
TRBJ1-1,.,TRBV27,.,CASSTLLSIRNTEAFF,TGTGCCAGCAGTACCCTCCTGTCTATTCGGAACACTGAAGCTTTCTTT
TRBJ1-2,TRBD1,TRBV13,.,CASSFDRGRGYTF,TGTGCCAGCAGCTTCGACAGGGGCCGAGGCTACACCTTC
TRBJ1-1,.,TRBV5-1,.,CASSLDGPGGNTEAFF,TGCGCCAGCAGCTTGGACGGCCCGGGGGGCAACACTGAAGCTTTCTTT
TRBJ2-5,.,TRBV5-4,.,CASSLGGPKETQYF,TGTGCCAGCAGCTTAGGAGGGCCCAAAGAGACCCAGTACTTC
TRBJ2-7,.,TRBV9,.,CASSVVAGAESSYEQYF,TGTGCCAGCAGCGTAGTGGCAGGGGCCGAAAGCTCCTACGAGCAGTACTTC
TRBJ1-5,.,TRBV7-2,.,CASSLGRSQPQHF,TGTGCCAGCAGCTTAGGGAGGAGCCAGCCCCAGCATTTT
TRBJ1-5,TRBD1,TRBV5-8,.,CASSPDRARQPQHF,TGTGCCAGCAGCCCGGACAGGGCGCGACAGCCCCAGCATTTT
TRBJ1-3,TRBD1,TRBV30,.,CAWRNRGQGAGNTIYF,TGTGCCTGGAGGAACCGGGGACAGGGGGCTGGAAACACCATATATTTT
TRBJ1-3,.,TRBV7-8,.,CASSPIGRGPLRDLGGNTIYF,TGTGCCAGCAGCCCAATAGGACGAGGGCCCCTCAGGGACTTAGGTGGAAACACCATATATTTT
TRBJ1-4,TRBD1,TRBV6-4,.,CASSDQTGGAWEKLFF,TGTGCCAGCAGTGACCAAACAGGGGGCGCTTGGGAAAAACTGTTTTTT
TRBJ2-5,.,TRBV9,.,CASSVGASDRQETQYF,TGTGCCAGCAGCGTAGGGGCTAGCGACAGACAAGAGACCCAGTACTTC
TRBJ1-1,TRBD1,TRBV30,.,CAWTRTGLNTEAFF,TGTGCCTGGACCCGGACAGGGTTAAACACTGAAGCTTTCTTT
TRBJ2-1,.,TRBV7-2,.,CASSLVGGRSYNEQFF,TGTGCCAGCAGCTTAGTCGGGGGTCGCTCCTACAATGAGCAGTTCTTC
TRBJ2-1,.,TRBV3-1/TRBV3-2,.,CASSQDFQNHNEQFF,TGTGCCAGCAGCCAAGATTTTCAGAACCACAATGAGCAGTTCTTC
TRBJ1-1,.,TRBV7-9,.,CASSLEGGRLGTYAEAFF,TGTGCCAGCAGCTTAGAGGGGGGGCGTTTAGGTACGTACGCTGAAGCTTTCTTT
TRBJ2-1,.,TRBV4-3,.,CASSQDAGPRMGEQFF,TGCGCCAGCAGCCAAGACGCGGGACCCAGAATGGGTGAGCAGTTCTTC
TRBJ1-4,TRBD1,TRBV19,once,CASSRTGHNEKLFF,TGTGCCAGTAGTAGGACAGGGCATAATGAAAAACTGTTTTTT